Given below is one T cell receptor beta chain in context. Its specificity is not known. The source of the sample is a study of human T cells and chemical hapten exposure. General study results and limits: Alopecia in all donors means immunity may differ from healthy individuals. The study found that DPC sensitization did not change TCRs above 1 in 1000 frequency. Expanded TCRs formed significantly more large CDR3 similarity clusters than controls.

MiXCR, run by TCRdb on the RACE reads, gives a single entry per CDR3 protein. The data contain approximately 71,000 distinct CDR3 sequences, roughly 10% of them seen just once; the ten biggest clones take up more than 1.3%. Time point specified: patch test 3, about 24 weeks after DPC sensitization. Treatment indicated: therapeutic diphenylcyclopropenone sensitization with weekly scalp DPC. The ends were cut back, 5 bases at V and 8 bases at J, with 12 bases in the middle. The CDR3 runs to 11 residues. From germline, CDR1 is SQVTM and CDR2 ANQGSEA. The chain has TRBV29-1 and TRBJ1-2; D gene ambiguous. The receptor was derived from a woman between 45 and 65 years old with alopecia areata. Some clones in this sample may be carry-over from other donors' samples. This specimen consisted of whole blood, obtained in connection with sensitization to the hapten diphenylcyclopropenone (DPC). CDR3 region: CSVTTVAGYTF. The CDR3 coding sequence is TGCAGCGTTACTACGGTCGCGGGCTACACCTTC.